The 25 T cell receptor beta chains in this list originate from one sample, sequenced in a study of Graves' ophthalmopathy and Graves' hyperthyroidism. The authors amplified TCR beta CDR3 regions, and they did so from RNA transcripts for repertoire sequencing. HTBI-primed first-round RT-PCR preceded second-round multiplex PCR. TCRdb reprocessed the multiplex PCR reads with MiXCR, giving one entry per CDR3 protein. The repertoire consists of hundreds of thousands of distinct CDR3 sequences, with about 22% occurring once and the leading ten covering roughly 44%. Sequenced input: peripheral blood. The receptors come from a woman in her fifties or sixties with Graves' ophthalmopathy.

The sample holds many counts of this clonotype. The CDR3 DNA is TGTGCCAGCAGTTCACTAGCGGGAGAAAGCACCGGGGAGCTGTTTTTT. Protein sequence: CASSSLAGESTGELFF. The V call is TRBV12-3 or TRBV12-4, the J call TRBJ2-2, with 11 bases aligning to TRBD2. This CDR3 comprises 16 residues. The V and J ends lost 4 bases and 4 bases, in that order; junction bases with no gene match: 5.

CDR3 DNA sequence: TGTGCCAGCAGTTTCCCAGGCGATGTGAACACTGAAGCTTTCTTT. Translation gives CASSFPGDVNTEAFF. The V and J genes are TRBV12-3 or TRBV12-4 and TRBJ1-1, with D hard to call. The CDR3 contains 15 residues. V shed 3 bases and J shed 0 bases, with 11 bases lying between them.

This clonotype was recorded many times. The rearrangement links TRBV6-5 to TRBJ2-7, with 7 bases aligning to TRBD2. CDR1 is MNHEY, CDR2 SVGAGI, per germline. J gave up 3 bases and V 2 bases, and 4 bases lay outside the gene matches. This CDR3 region has 14 residues. The CDR3 DNA is TGTGCCAGCAGTTACGCGGGAGAGTTCTACGAGCAGTACTTC. It specifies CASSYAGEFYEQYF.

This clonotype was seen a handful of times. CDR3 in DNA: TGTGCCAGCAGTGTGGAGCTCAGCGCCGGGGAGCTGTTTTTT. Protein product: CASSVELSAGELFF. V gene TRBV2 combines with J gene TRBJ2-2, with D hard to call. The CDR3 has 14 residues. The V end lost 4 bases, the J end lost 6 bases, and 12 bases lay between the germline ends. Germline CDR1 reads SNHLY; CDR2 reads FYNNEI.

This clonotype has more than one count but fewer than ten. The chain is built from TRBV27 and TRBJ1-5; D might be TRBD1 (5 bases). The CDR3 spans 17 residues. Germline V gene data show CDR1 as MNHEY and CDR2 as SMNVEV (reference sequence). Trimming removed 3 bases at V and 3 bases at J, with 18 bases between. For the CDR3, the DNA is TGTGCCAGCAGTTTCCTTCTCCGGGGGGGTACCAATCAGCCCCAGCATTTT. Translating it yields CASSFLLRGGTNQPQHF.

The J gene is TRBJ1-2, the V gene TRBV6-1, with 8 bases lining up with TRBD1. From germline, CDR1 is MNHNS and CDR2 SASEGT. CDR3 length equals 16 residues. After removal of 6 bases from V and 6 bases from J, the junction contained 15 bases not matched to a gene. DNA of the CDR3: TGTGCCAGCAGCCCCGGGGGCAGGGGGCCTTTACATGGCTACACCTTC. Amino acid sequence: CASSPGGRGPLHGYTF.

This clonotype was counted at least ten times. V usage is TRBV5-1 and J usage is TRBJ2-2; 8 bases agree with TRBD2. The V and J ends lost 2 bases and 5 bases, in that order; junction bases with no gene match: 2. The CDR3 has 14 amino acids. Germline loops: CDR1 SGHRS, CDR2 YFSETQ. As DNA, the CDR3 is TGCGCCAGCAGCTTTATAGCGGGAACCGGGGAGCTGTTTTTT. Encoded protein: CASSFIAGTGELFF.

The chain recombines TRBV5-1 with TRBJ2-5, with 11 bases lining up with TRBD2. V trimming: 4 bases; J trimming: 5 bases; junction bases outside the gene matches: 7. This CDR3 contains 15 residues. Per the germline V gene, CDR1 is SGHRS and CDR2 is YFSETQ. For the CDR3, the DNA is TGCGCCAGCAGCCCCCGACTAGCGGGGAGGGAGACCCAGTACTTC. Translating gives CASSPRLAGRETQYF.

This clonotype was recorded at least ten times. The chain employs TRBV24-1 and TRBJ1-1; tentatively, D is TRBD1 (6 bases). This CDR3 is built from 15 residues. CDR1 KGHDR and CDR2 SFDVKD come from the germline V gene. Trimming took off 3 bases at V and 8 bases at J, with 18 bases between the two ends. The CDR3 reads CATSDTRSTGSEAFF. The DNA of the CDR3 is TGTGCCACCAGTGATACACGATCCACAGGGAGCGAAGCTTTCTTT.

This chain uses TRBV7-8 with TRBJ2-7; 10 bases map to TRBD2. Losses at the gene ends were 2 bases for V and 6 bases for J; bases not matched to a gene: 7. CDR3 length: 15 amino acids. Per the germline V gene, CDR1 is SGHVS and CDR2 is FQNEAQ. CDR3 DNA sequence: TGTGCCAGCAGCTTACGAGCGGGAGGGCCTGGCGAGCAGTACTTC. This translates into CASSLRAGGPGEQYF.

V usage is TRBV6-5 and J usage is TRBJ2-7; 9 nucleotides line up with TRBD2. The CDR3 loop spans 15 amino acids. Germline V lookup: CDR1 MNHEY, CDR2 SVGAGI. V gave up 6 bases and J gave up 3 bases; unmatched junction bases: 9. The CDR3 sequence: CASSLDSGSVYEQYF. The CDR3 DNA is TGTGCCAGCAGCTTAGATAGCGGGAGCGTCTACGAGCAGTACTTC.

This clonotype was found many times. The V call is TRBV19, the J call TRBJ2-7; 9 nucleotides align to TRBD1. V lost 5 bases and J lost 5; bases outside the gene matches: 13. CDR3 size: 16 residues. The germline CDR1 and CDR2 sequences are LNHDA and SQIVND (reference sequence). The CDR3 nucleotides are TGTGCCAGTAGTGGAAACAGGGGGCGCGATAACCACGAGCAGTACTTC. This codes for CASSGNRGRDNHEQYF.

This clonotype was seen ten or more times. The rearrangement links TRBV5-1 to TRBJ2-7; D is uncertain. The CDR3 length is 15 residues. V dropped 4 bases and J dropped 3 bases, with 17 bases sitting between them. In germline, CDR1 is SGHRS, CDR2 YFSETQ. The CDR3 DNA reads TGCGCCAGCAGCCTGGACGGATCTGCGAACTACGAGCAGTACTTC. This encodes CASSLDGSANYEQYF.

The chain couples TRBV29-1 to TRBJ2-2; 12 bases align to TRBD2. Trimming took 3 bases from V and 7 from J; bases not matched to a gene: 6. CDR1 and CDR2 from the germline V gene are SQVTM and ANQGSEA. The CDR3 length is 15 residues. CDR3 sequence reads: CSVESSGRAFGELFF. For the CDR3, the DNA is TGCAGCGTTGAGTCTAGCGGGAGGGCCTTCGGGGAGCTGTTTTTT.

There are many counts of this clonotype. V is TRBV9 and J is TRBJ2-5; D ambiguous. This CDR3 is 15 amino acids long. Germline-derived CDR1 and CDR2 are SGDLS and YYNGEE. Trimming removed 2 bases at V and 5 bases at J, with 16 bases between. CDR3: CASSVTPSDSETQYF. CDR3 DNA sequence: TGTGCCAGCAGCGTGACACCTTCGGATTCGGAGACCCAGTACTTC.

There are many counts of this clonotype. A single base separates this from a much larger clone, so it may be a read error. This chain links TRBV6-1 with TRBJ2-7, with 12 bases identical to TRBD1. CDR1 and CDR2 from the germline V gene are MNHNS and SASEGT. This CDR3 spans 14 amino acids. The CDR3 here is CASTGTGGTYGQYF. CDR3 sequence (DNA): TGTGCCAGCACCGGGACAGGGGGCACCTACGGGCAGTACTTC.

This clonotype has a handful of counts. The chain links TRBV5-1 to TRBJ2-5, with TRBD1 identical over 8 bases. Germline assignment: CDR1 SGHRS and CDR2 YFSETQ. Unmatched junction bases numbered 10, after V lost 4 bases and J lost 5 bases. The CDR3 runs 15 residues. CDR3 residues: CASSPRAGGIETQYF. CDR3 nucleotides: TGCGCCAGCAGCCCCCGGGCAGGGGGCATCGAGACCCAGTACTTC.

This clonotype has ten or more counts. V is TRBV6-2 or TRBV6-3 and J is TRBJ2-7; maybe TRBD2 (6 bases). CDR1 MNHEY and CDR2 SVGEGT come from the germline V gene. V was trimmed by 6 bases and J by 3 bases, leaving 21 bases between them. This CDR3 has 16 residues. CDR3 sequence: CASSQAGPTWRYEQYF. In nucleotides, the CDR3 is TGTGCCAGCAGCCAAGCGGGCCCCACGTGGCGCTACGAGCAGTACTTC.

The table lists this clonotype with many counts. The chain joins TRBV11-2 to TRBJ2-7; D possibly uses TRBD1 or TRBD2 (5 bases each). The V gene's germline CDR1 is SGHAT and CDR2 FQNNGV. The CDR3 is made up of 15 amino acids. Trimming stripped 1 base from V and 0 bases from J, with 10 bases between. The CDR3 sequence: CASSLGPGPSYEQYF. DNA of the CDR3: TGTGCCAGCAGCTTAGGACCGGGGCCCTCCTACGAGCAGTACTTC.

This chain uses TRBV6-1 with TRBJ1-1; D might be TRBD1 (6 bases). Deletions cut 9 bases from V and 5 bases from J, with 19 bases between. CDR1 MNHNS and CDR2 SASEGT come from the germline V gene. This CDR3 comprises 14 residues. The CDR3 DNA reads as TGTGCCAGTACTCCCAGGGGCGAGGGTACTGAAGCTTTCTTT. Protein sequence: CASTPRGEGTEAFF.

This clonotype appeared many times. The chain carries TRBV2 and TRBJ1-5; D ambiguous. The CDR3 totals 15 residues. Trimming took 8 bases from V and 4 from J, leaving 18 bases between them. The germline V gene encodes CDR1 SNHLY and CDR2 FYNNEI. CDR3 in DNA: TGTGCCAGCGGCGGGCAGTCGAATTCTAATCAGCCCCAGCATTTT. It is translated as CASGGQSNSNQPQHF.

The chain uses TRBV2 and TRBJ2-5, with 8 positions matching TRBD2. The J segment lost 3 bases and the V segment lost 4 bases, leaving 4 bases of the junction unmatched. The CDR3 spans 14 residues. CDR1 and CDR2 from the germline V gene are SNHLY and FYNNEI. CDR3: CASSVAGLEETQYF. The CDR3 DNA is TGTGCCAGCAGTGTAGCGGGGTTAGAAGAGACCCAGTACTTC. The whole variable domain, filled in from reference TRBV2 and TRBJ2-5, reads EPEVTQTPSHQVTQMGQEVILRCVPISNHLYFYWYRQILGQKVEFLVSFYNNEISEKSEIFDDQFSVERPDGSNFTLKIRSTKLEDSAMYFCASSVAGLEETQYFGPGTRLLVL.

This chain links TRBV6-1 with TRBJ1-2; D is possibly TRBD1 (5 bases). V was cut by 5 bases and J by 2 bases, with 12 bases left in between. Looked up from germline, CDR1 is MNHNS and CDR2 is SASEGT. The CDR3 consists of 14 residues. The CDR3: CASSTGPRNYGYTF. The CDR3 DNA sequence: TGTGCCAGCAGTACAGGACCGCGAAACTATGGCTACACCTTC.

This clonotype was picked up many times. This sequence joins TRBV30 and TRBJ2-3; TRBD1 is a possible D gene (5 bases). Germline CDR1 GTSNPN, CDR2 SVGIG (reference sequence). V was pared by 3 bases and J by 1 base, with 11 bases between. The CDR3 runs 14 residues. Here the CDR3 DNA reads TGTGCCTGGAGAACAGGACGGCGCACAGATACGCAGTATTTT. The encoded protein is CAWRTGRRTDTQYF.

The V gene is TRBV6-2 or TRBV6-3, the J gene TRBJ2-7, with 8 bases lining up with TRBD2. The junction had 13 bases not matched to a gene; V was cut back by 6 bases and J by 3 bases. Germline loops: CDR1 MNHEY, CDR2 SVGEGT. The CDR3 is 16 residues long. CDR3 bases: TGTGCCAGCAGAGACTATAAGGCGGGAGGCCTCTACGAGCAGTACTTC. The encoded protein is CASRDYKAGGLYEQYF.